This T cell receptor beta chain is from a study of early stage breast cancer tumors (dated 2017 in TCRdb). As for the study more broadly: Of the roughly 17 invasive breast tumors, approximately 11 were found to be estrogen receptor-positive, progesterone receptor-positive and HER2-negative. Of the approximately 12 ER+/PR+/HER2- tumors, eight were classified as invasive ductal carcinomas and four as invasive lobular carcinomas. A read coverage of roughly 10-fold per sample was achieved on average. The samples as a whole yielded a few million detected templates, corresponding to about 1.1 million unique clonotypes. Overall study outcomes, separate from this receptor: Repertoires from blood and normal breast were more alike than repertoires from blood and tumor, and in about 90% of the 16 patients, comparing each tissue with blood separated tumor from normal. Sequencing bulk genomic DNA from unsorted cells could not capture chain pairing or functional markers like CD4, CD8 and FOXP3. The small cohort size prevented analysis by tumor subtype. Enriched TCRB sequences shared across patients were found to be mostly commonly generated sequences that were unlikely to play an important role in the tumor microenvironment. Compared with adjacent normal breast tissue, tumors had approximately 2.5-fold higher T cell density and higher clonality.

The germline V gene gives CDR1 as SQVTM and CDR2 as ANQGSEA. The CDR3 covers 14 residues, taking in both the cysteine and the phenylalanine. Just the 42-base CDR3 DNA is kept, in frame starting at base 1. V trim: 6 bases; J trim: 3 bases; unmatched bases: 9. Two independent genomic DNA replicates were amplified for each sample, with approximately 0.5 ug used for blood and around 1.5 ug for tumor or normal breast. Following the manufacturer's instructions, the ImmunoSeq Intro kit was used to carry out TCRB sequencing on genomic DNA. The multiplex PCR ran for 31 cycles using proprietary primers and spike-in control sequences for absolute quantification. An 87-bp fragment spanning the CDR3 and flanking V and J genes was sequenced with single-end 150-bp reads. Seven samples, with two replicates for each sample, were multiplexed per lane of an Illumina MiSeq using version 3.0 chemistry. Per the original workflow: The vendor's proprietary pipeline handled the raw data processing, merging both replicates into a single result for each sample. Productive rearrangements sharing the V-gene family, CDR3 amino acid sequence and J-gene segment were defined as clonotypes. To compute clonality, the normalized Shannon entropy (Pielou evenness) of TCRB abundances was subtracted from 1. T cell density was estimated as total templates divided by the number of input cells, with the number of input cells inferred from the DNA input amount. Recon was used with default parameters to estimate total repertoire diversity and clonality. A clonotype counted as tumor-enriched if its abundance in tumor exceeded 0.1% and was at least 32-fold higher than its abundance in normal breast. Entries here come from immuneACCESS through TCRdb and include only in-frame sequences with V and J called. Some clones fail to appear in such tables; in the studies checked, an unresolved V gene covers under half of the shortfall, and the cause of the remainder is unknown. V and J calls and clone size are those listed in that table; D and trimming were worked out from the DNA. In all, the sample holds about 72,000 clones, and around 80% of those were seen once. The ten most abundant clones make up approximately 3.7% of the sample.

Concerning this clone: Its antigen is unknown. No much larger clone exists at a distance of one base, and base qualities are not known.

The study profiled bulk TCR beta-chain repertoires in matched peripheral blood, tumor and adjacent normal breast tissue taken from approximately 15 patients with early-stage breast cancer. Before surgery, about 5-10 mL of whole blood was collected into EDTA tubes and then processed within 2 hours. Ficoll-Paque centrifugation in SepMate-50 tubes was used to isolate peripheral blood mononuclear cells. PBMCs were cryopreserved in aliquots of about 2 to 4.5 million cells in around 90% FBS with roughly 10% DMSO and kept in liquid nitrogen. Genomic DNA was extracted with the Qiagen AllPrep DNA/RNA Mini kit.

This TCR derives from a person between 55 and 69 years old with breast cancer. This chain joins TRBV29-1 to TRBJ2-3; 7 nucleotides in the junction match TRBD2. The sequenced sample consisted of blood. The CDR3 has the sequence CSVRPGGGTDTQYF. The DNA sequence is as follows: TGCAGCGTGAGGCCCGGGGGAGGGACAGATACGCAGTATTTT.